What follows are 24 T cell receptor beta chains derived from one specimen sequenced in a study of neurological immune-mediated disorders. TCRdb re-called the 5' RACE reads through MiXCR, storing one row per CDR3 protein. Of about 35,000 distinct CDR3 sequences listed, about 3.8% were seen once; the top ten hold less than 2.5%. The sample consisted of PBMCs. The receptors derive from a young man with multiple sclerosis.

This clonotype was detected many times. The V call is TRBV5-6, the J call TRBJ1-4; no definite D call. Trimming pared 2 bases from V and 8 bases from J, leaving 7 bases between. Germline CDR1 reads SGHDT; CDR2 reads YYEEEE. The CDR3 totals 12 residues. The CDR3 region has the DNA TGTGCCAGCAGCTTCGGGAGAGAAAAACTGTTTTTT. This sequence encodes CASSFGREKLFF.

This clonotype appeared many times. This chain links TRBV15 with TRBJ2-5; TRBD1 is a possible D gene (5 bases). Trimming pared 4 bases from V and 4 bases from J, leaving 7 bases between. CDR1 LNHNV and CDR2 YYDKDF come from the germline V gene (reference sequence). The CDR3 runs to 12 residues. The CDR3 DNA is TGTGCCACCAGCACTAGGGGAGAGACCCAGTACTTC. Translating gives CATSTRGETQYF.

This clonotype occurred a few times. The chain carries TRBV12-3 or TRBV12-4 and TRBJ2-1; no firm D call. The CDR3 is 14 residues long. Trimming shortened V by 7 bases and J by 3 bases, and 13 bases separated the two germline ends. The CDR3, as DNA: TGTGCCAGCAAAGAAAGGACCTTCTACAATGAGCAGTTCTTC. It yields the protein CASKERTFYNEQFF.

In its sample, this clonotype was seen many times. The rearrangement joins TRBV20-1 to TRBJ2-3, with D possibly TRBD1 on 6 matching bases. The CDR3 consists of 14 residues. Trimming cost V 7 bases and J 2 bases, with 16 bases left between them. CDR1 DFQATT and CDR2 SNEGSKA come from the germline V gene (reference sequence). The CDR3 protein is CSVPGVRDTDTQYF. The CDR3, as DNA: TGCAGTGTTCCAGGGGTCAGGGACACAGATACGCAGTATTTT.

By share, this clonotype counts as medium-sized. The CDR3 DNA reads TGCAGTGCTAGTGGAGGAGGGGCTGGGTATGGCTACACCTTC. Translated: CSASGGGAGYGYTF. The V call is TRBV20-1, the J call TRBJ1-2; D might be TRBD1 (5 bases). Looked up from germline, CDR1 is DFQATT and CDR2 is SNEGSKA (reference sequence). V shed 3 bases and J shed 5 bases, with 16 bases lying between them. The CDR3 sequence is 14 residues long.

There are many counts of this clonotype. This chain connects TRBV5-1 to TRBJ2-1; 9 bases match TRBD1. Unmatched junction bases numbered 2, after V lost 2 bases and J lost 2 bases. Per germline, CDR1 SGHRS and CDR2 YFSETQ. CDR3 length: 15 residues. In nucleotides, the CDR3 is TGCGCCAGCAGCTTCCGGGACAGGGCCTACAATGAGCAGTTCTTC. It translates to CASSFRDRAYNEQFF.

This clonotype has at least ten counts. The chain employs TRBV7-9 and TRBJ2-5; D uncertain. The CDR3 spans 14 residues. Germline V gives CDR1 SEHNR, CDR2 FQNEAQ (reference sequence). V was shortened by 0 bases and J by 3 bases, with 8 bases between the two germline ends. The CDR3, as DNA: TGTGCCAGCAGCTTAGCCAGGATGGAAGAGACCCAGTACTTC. Its translation: CASSLARMEETQYF. Looking up the rest from reference TRBV7-9 and TRBJ2-5 gives the full variable domain: DTGVSQNPRHKITKRGQNVTFRCDPISEHNRLYWYRQTLGQGPEFLTYFQNEAQLEKSRLLSDRFSAERPKGSFSTLEIQRTEQGDSAMYLCASSLARMEETQYFGPGTRLLVL.

This clonotype was found many times. The chain joins TRBV12-3 or TRBV12-4 to TRBJ2-5, with D perhaps assigned TRBD1 or TRBD2 (6 bases each). The V gene lost 2 bases and the J gene lost 0 bases, with 10 bases spanning the gap. The CDR3 runs 15 residues. The CDR3 DNA follows: TGTGCCAGCAGTTTATGGCGGGACAACCAAGAGACCCAGTACTTC. Translated, it gives CASSLWRDNQETQYF.

This clonotype has just a few counts. The chain recombines TRBV5-1 with TRBJ1-1; TRBD1 is a possible D gene (5 bases). Germline V lookup: CDR1 SGHRS, CDR2 YFSETQ. CDR3 length: 14 residues. The V end was cut by 2 bases, the J end by 0 bases, with 8 bases between. For the CDR3, the DNA is TGCGCCAGCAGCTTTGACAGAATGAACACTGAAGCTTTCTTT. Amino acids: CASSFDRMNTEAFF.

The chain couples TRBV6-4 to TRBJ2-1; TRBD2 agrees at 11 bases. The CDR3 is made up of 15 amino acids. Trimming at V came to 3 bases and at J to 3 bases, leaving 1 base not matched to a gene. The germline gives CDR1 MRHNA, CDR2 SNTAGT. The CDR3 spells CASSETSGGYNEQFF. Written as DNA, the CDR3 is TGTGCCAGCAGTGAAACTAGCGGGGGCTACAATGAGCAGTTCTTC.

The sample holds many counts of this clonotype. The chain links TRBV29-1 to TRBJ2-2; the match to TRBD1 covers 7 bases. The CDR3 is 15 residues long. Germline V CDR1 and CDR2: SQVTM, ANQGSEA. After removal of 4 bases from V and 1 base from J, the junction contained 6 bases not matched to a gene. CDR3: CSVGSGTVNTGELFF. The DNA for the CDR3 is TGCAGCGTTGGGTCCGGGACAGTGAACACCGGGGAGCTGTTTTTT.

This clonotype ranks as medium-sized. This chain connects TRBV7-8 to TRBJ2-5; D gene uncertain. This CDR3 region has 13 residues. The germline CDR1 and CDR2 sequences are SGHVS and FQNEAQ. V was trimmed by 2 bases and J by 2 bases, leaving 6 bases between them. This CDR3 reads CASSLPKQETQYF. In DNA, the CDR3 is TGTGCCAGCAGCTTACCGAAACAAGAGACCCAGTACTTC.

This clonotype showed up many times. The rearrangement uses TRBV6-2 or TRBV6-3 and TRBJ2-1, with 11 positions matching TRBD2. Trimming took 7 bases from V and 4 from J; bases not matched to a gene: 9. Germline CDR1 and CDR2: MNHEY and SVGEGT. The CDR3 totals 16 residues. CDR3: CASTTPTSGAYNEQFF. The CDR3 region has the DNA TGTGCCAGCACTACACCGACTAGCGGGGCTTACAATGAGCAGTTCTTC.

There are many counts of this clonotype. The V call is TRBV27, the J call TRBJ2-1; D not certain. V was cut by 8 bases and J by 8 bases, with 19 bases left in between. CDR1 and CDR2 (germline): MNHEY, SMNVEV (reference sequence). CDR3 length: 14 residues. The CDR3 DNA reads as TGTGCCAGCGTCGAGGTAGCTTATTTGTATGAGCAGTTCTTC. Translating gives CASVEVAYLYEQFF.

This clonotype appeared many times. The V and J genes are TRBV29-1 and TRBJ1-1; 10 positions agree with TRBD1. Germline CDR1 SQVTM, CDR2 ANQGSEA. The ends lost 6 bases at V and 1 base at J; junction bases unmatched: 20. CDR3 length: 19 amino acids. CDR3 in amino acids: CSVYAPPGQGLSGNTEAFF. Written as DNA, the CDR3 is TGCAGCGTCTACGCCCCGCCGGGACAGGGGCTCTCGGGGAACACTGAAGCTTTCTTT.

The chain couples TRBV10-3 to TRBJ1-2; maybe TRBD1 (5 bases). The CDR3 sequence is 13 residues long. Germline CDR1 is ENHRY and CDR2 is SYGVKD. With 0 bases removed from V and 8 bases from J, the gap between germline ends came to 10 bases. The CDR3 is CAISESTDPGYTF. The CDR3 bases are TGTGCCATCAGTGAGTCGACAGACCCAGGCTACACCTTC.

This clonotype came up many times. V gene TRBV11-2 combines with J gene TRBJ1-2; 7 positions agree with TRBD1. This CDR3 contains 14 residues. Unmatched junction bases numbered 3, after V lost 5 bases and J lost 0 bases. CDR1 and CDR2 (germline): SGHAT, FQNNGV. The CDR3 DNA reads TGTGCCAGCAGCCCCGGGACAGCTAACTATGGCTACACCTTC. As protein: CASSPGTANYGYTF.

There are many counts of this clonotype. This chain uses TRBV11-3 with TRBJ1-3; the D gene is possibly TRBD1 (5 bases). The CDR3 spans 15 residues. Trimming took 5 bases from V and 0 from J, leaving 11 bases between them. The germline CDR1 and CDR2 sequences are SGHNT and YENEEA. CDR3 sequence (DNA): TGTGCCAGCAGCCCTGGGGCCTTCTCTGGAAACACCATATATTTT. This gives the protein CASSPGAFSGNTIYF.

This clonotype was detected only a few times. Possible read error: a much larger clone is one base away. The chain employs TRBV7-6 and TRBJ2-1, with D hard to call. CDR1 is SGHVS and CDR2 is FNYEAQ in the germline V gene. The CDR3 has 11 amino acids. The V gene lost 6 bases and the J gene lost 9 bases, with 9 bases spanning the gap. The CDR3 reads CASRFGFEQFF. CDR3 in DNA: TGTGCCAGCAGATTCGGCTTTGAGCAGTTCTTC. The full variable domain, rest sourced from reference TRBV7-6 and TRBJ2-1, is GAGVSQSPRYKVTKRGQDVALRCDPISGHVSLYWYRQALGQGPEFLTYFNYEAQQDKSGLPNDRFSAERPEGSISTLTIQRTEQRDSAMYRCASRFGFEQFFGPGTRLTVL.

For the CDR3, the DNA is TGCGCCAGCAGCTTGGTTCAGGGTAGCACAGATACGCAGTATTTT. It is translated as CASSLVQGSTDTQYF. V is TRBV5-1 and J is TRBJ2-3; tentatively, D is TRBD1 (5 bases). Deletions cut 0 bases from V and 0 bases from J, with 8 bases between. Germline V gene data show CDR1 as SGHRS and CDR2 as YFSETQ. The CDR3 sequence is 15 residues long. Using reference TRBV5-1 and TRBJ2-3 for the parts outside the CDR3, the full variable domain is KAGVTQTPRYLIKTRGQQVTLSCSPISGHRSVSWYQQTPGQGLQFLFEYFSETQRNKGNFPGRFSGRQFSNSRSEMNVSTLELGDSALYLCASSLVQGSTDTQYFGPGTRLTVL.

This clonotype was picked up a small number of times. The rearrangement uses TRBV20-1 and TRBJ1-1; D is uncertain. Germline CDR1 and CDR2: DFQATT and SNEGSKA (reference sequence). CDR3 length: 15 amino acids. Trimming took 5 bases from V and 0 from J, leaving 16 bases between them. The CDR3 sequence: CSASRAGLMNTEAFF. The DNA for the CDR3 is TGCAGTGCTTCCCGGGCCGGACTGATGAACACTGAAGCTTTCTTT.

This clonotype has a count of ten or more. One end of the junction does not line up with germline, which may come from a read error. The chain couples TRBV15 to TRBJ2-7; no firm D call. Germline V CDR1 and CDR2: LNHNV, YYDKDF (reference sequence). This CDR3 spans 14 amino acids. The CDR3 loop is CVTSRDLKGYEQYF. The CDR3 DNA follows: TGTGTCACCAGCAGAGATCTGAAAGGCTACGAGCAGTACTTC.

The rearrangement links TRBV12-3 or TRBV12-4 to TRBJ2-7; perhaps TRBD2 as D (5 bases). The CDR3 totals 13 residues. With 6 bases removed from V and 3 bases from J, the gap between germline ends came to 12 bases. For the CDR3, the DNA is TGTGCCAGCAGCCCCGGGATTCTCTACGAGCAGTACTTC. Protein product: CASSPGILYEQYF.

In its sample, this clonotype was seen many times. The chain couples TRBV6-5 to TRBJ1-2; the D gene is possibly TRBD1 (6 bases). V was cut by 8 bases and J by 5 bases, with 21 bases left in between. The CDR3 spans 15 residues. Germline V gene lookup returns CDR1 MNHEY and CDR2 SVGAGI. CDR3 sequence (DNA): TGTGCCAGCGTTAAGGGGGGCGACTCACTTTATGGCTACACCTTC. It specifies CASVKGGDSLYGYTF.